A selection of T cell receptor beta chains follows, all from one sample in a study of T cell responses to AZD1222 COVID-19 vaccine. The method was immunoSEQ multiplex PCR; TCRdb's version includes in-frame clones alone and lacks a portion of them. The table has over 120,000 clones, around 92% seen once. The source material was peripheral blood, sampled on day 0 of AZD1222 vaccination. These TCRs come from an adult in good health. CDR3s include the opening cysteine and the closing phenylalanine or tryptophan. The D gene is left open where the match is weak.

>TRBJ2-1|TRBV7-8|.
CASSRDAGSYNEQFF
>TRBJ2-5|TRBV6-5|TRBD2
CASSRDLSGVETQYF
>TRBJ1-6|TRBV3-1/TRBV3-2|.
CASSQGWGDINSPLHF
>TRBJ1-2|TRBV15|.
CATSKWTAVNGYTF
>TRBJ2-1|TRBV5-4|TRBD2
CASSVASGLAGGRSYNEQFF
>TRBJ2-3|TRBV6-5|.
CASSPGANTQYF
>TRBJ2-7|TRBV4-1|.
CASSQDRGLTYEQYF
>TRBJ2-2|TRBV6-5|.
CASRLGQINTGELFF
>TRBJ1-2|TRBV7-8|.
CASSPERNYGYTF
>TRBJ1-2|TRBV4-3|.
CASSQFTEHYGYTF
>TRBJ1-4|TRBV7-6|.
CASSLSRVEKLFF
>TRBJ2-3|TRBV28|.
CASSPPDGTDTQYF